This TCR beta chain was retrieved from a study of naive and memory T cell subsets. An equimolar mix of two oligonucleotides served as the beta constant-region primer for TRBC1 and TRBC2. TCRdb re-called the UMI-ligation and nested PCR reads with MiXCR, one entry per CDR3 protein. This table has tens of thousands of distinct CDR3 sequences, around 13% appearing once. The CDR3 is 14 amino acids. Per the germline V gene, CDR1 is KGHSH and CDR2 is LQKENI. Worth noting for this clonotype: One end of the junction fails to match germline, which may point to a read error.

This chain joins TRBV18 and TRBJ2-7; D is ambiguous. This clonotype was obtained from a human donor in good health. Material for sequencing was central memory CD4+ T cells from blood. CDR3 in DNA: TGTGCCGGCTCACCAGGTCAGCCCCCAGGCGAGCAGTACTTC. Translated, it gives CAGSPGQPPGEQYF.